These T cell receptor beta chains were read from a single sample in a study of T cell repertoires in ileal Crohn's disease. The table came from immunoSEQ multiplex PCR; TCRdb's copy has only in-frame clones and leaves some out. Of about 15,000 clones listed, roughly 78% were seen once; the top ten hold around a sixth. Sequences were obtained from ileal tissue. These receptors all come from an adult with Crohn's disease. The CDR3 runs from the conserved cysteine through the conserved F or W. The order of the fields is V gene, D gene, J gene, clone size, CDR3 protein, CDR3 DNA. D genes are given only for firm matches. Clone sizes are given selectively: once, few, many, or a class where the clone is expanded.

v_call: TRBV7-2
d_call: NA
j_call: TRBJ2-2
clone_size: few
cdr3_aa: CALKGLGDTGELFF
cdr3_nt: TGTGCCCTGAAGGGACTGGGTGACACCGGGGAGCTGTTTTTT

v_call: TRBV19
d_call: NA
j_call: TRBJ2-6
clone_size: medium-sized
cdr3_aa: CASLQGSGANVLTF
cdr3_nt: TGTGCCAGTCTACAGGGCTCTGGGGCCAACGTCCTGACTTTC

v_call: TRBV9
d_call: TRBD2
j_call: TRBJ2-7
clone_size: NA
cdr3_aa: CASSVGGLAGVDEQYF
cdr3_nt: TGTGCCAGCAGCGTGGGGGGACTAGCGGGAGTCGACGAGCAGTACTTC

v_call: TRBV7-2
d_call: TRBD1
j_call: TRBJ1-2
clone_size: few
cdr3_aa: CASSPDRMYGYTF
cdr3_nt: TGTGCCAGCAGCCCGGACAGGATGTATGGCTACACCTTC

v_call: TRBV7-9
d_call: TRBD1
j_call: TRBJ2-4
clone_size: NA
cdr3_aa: CASSPGTGVLAKNIQYF
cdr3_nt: TGTGCCAGCAGCCCCGGGACAGGGGTCTTAGCCAAAAACATTCAGTACTTC

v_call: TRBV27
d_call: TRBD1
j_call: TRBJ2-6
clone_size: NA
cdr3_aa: CASSFKGQATSGANVLTF
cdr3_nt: TGTGCCAGCAGTTTCAAGGGACAGGCGACCTCTGGGGCCAACGTCCTGACTTTC

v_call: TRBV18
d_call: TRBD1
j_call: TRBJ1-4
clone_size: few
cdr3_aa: CASSPGTGGKLFF
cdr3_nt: TGTGCCAGCTCACCAGGGACAGGAGGAAAACTGTTTTTT

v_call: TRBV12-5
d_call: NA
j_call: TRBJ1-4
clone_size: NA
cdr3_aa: CASGGDWGNEKLFF
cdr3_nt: TGTGCTAGTGGCGGGGACTGGGGTAATGAAAAACTGTTTTTT

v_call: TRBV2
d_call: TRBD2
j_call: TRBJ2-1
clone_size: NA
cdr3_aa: CASSDSLLAGSGEQFF
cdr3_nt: TGTGCCAGCAGTGACTCCCTCCTAGCGGGATCGGGAGAGCAGTTCTTC

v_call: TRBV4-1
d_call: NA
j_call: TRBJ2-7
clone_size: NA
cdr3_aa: CASSLNAGLAYEQYF
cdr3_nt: TGCGCCAGCAGTCTCAATGCGGGACTCGCCTACGAGCAGTACTTC

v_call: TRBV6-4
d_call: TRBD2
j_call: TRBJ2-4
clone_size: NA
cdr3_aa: CASRTSGDIQYF
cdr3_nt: TGTGCCAGCAGGACTAGCGGGGACATTCAGTACTTC

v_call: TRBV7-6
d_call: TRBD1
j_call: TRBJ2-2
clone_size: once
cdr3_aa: CASSSTGVSGELFF
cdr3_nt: TGTGCCAGCAGCTCGACAGGGGTTAGCGGGGAGCTGTTTTTT

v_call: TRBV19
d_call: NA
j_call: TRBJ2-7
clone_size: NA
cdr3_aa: CASSIATGKGRFAVYEQYF
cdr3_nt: TGTGCCAGTAGTATAGCAACAGGGAAGGGTCGCTTCGCGGTCTACGAGCAGTACTTC

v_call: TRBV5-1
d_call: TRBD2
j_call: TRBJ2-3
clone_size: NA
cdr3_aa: CASSQSSGGLTDTQYF
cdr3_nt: TGCGCCAGCAGCCAATCTAGCGGGGGACTCACAGATACGCAGTATTTT

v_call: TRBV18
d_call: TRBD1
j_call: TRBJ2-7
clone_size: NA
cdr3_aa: CASSKGTGRGEQYF
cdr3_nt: TGTGCCAGCTCTAAAGGGACAGGGAGAGGCGAGCAGTACTTC

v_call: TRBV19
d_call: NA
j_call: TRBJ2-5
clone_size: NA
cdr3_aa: CASSTGGTPETQYF
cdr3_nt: TGTGCCAGTAGTACCGGCGGAACTCCGGAGACCCAGTACTTC

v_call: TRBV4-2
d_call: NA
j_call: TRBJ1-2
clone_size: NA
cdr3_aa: CASSQDWATDPNYGYTF
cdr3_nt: TGTGCCAGCAGCCAAGATTGGGCGACAGATCCTAACTATGGCTACACCTTC

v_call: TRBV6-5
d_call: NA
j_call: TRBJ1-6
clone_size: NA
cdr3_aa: CASSPFAGHNSPLHF
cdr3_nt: TGTGCCAGCAGTCCCTTTGCGGGGCACAATTCACCCCTCCACTTT

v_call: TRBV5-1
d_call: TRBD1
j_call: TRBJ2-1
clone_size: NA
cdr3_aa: CASSPMPGGYNEQFF
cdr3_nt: TGCGCCAGCAGCCCGATGCCAGGGGGCTACAATGAGCAGTTCTTC

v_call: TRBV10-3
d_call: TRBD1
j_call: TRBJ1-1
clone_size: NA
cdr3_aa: CAIKGAVGNTEAFF
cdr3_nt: TGTGCCATCAAGGGGGCGGTAGGGAACACTGAAGCTTTCTTT

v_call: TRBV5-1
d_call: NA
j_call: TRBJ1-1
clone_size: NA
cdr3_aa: CASRRPENTEAFF
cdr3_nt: TGCGCCAGCCGGAGACCCGAGAACACTGAAGCTTTCTTT

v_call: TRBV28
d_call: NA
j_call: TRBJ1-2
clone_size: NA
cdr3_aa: CASSLIAIQGGYTF
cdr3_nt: TGTGCCAGCAGTTTAATCGCAATCCAGGGTGGCTACACCTTC

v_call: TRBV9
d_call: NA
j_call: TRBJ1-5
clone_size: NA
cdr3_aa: CASSVGGNNQPQHF
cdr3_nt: TGTGCCAGCAGCGTAGGAGGGAACAATCAGCCCCAGCATTTT

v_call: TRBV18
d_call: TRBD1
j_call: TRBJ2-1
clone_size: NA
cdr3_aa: CASSPFQTGGNEQFF
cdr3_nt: TGTGCCAGCTCACCTTTCCAGACAGGGGGGAATGAGCAGTTCTTC

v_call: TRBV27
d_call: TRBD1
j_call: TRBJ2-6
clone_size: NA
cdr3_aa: CASSLPTGAGGANVLTF
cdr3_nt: TGTGCCAGCAGTTTGCCAACAGGGGCGGGTGGGGCCAACGTCCTGACTTTC

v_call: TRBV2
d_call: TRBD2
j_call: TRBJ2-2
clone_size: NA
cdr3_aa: CASKGGLAGSGELFF
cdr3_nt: TGTGCCAGCAAGGGGGGACTAGCGGGATCCGGGGAGCTGTTTTTT

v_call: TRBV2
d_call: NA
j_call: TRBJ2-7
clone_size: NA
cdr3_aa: CASGLSEQYF
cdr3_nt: TGTGCCAGCGGGCTCTCCGAGCAGTACTTC

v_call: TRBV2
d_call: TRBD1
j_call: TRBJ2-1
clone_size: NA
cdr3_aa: CASSEEGAKGNEQFF
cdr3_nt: TGTGCCAGCAGTGAAGAGGGGGCAAAAGGCAATGAGCAGTTCTTC

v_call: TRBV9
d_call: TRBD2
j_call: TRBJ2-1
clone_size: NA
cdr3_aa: CASSVGPMVAGDNEQFF
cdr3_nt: TGTGCCAGCAGCGTAGGGCCCATGGTAGCGGGGGACAATGAGCAGTTCTTC

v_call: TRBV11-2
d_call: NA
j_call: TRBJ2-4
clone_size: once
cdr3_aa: CASSFGALSIQYF
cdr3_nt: TGTGCCAGCAGCTTTGGAGCGTTAAGCATTCAGTACTTC

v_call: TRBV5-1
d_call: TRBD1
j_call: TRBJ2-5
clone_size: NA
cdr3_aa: CASSLAPTGGSRETQYF
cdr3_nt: TGCGCCAGCAGCTTGGCCCCGACAGGGGGGTCCAGAGAGACCCAGTACTTC

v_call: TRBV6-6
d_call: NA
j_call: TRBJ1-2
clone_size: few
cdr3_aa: CASRVSRQSLNYGYTF
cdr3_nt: TGTGCCAGCAGGGTTTCCCGACAGAGCCTTAACTATGGCTACACCTTC

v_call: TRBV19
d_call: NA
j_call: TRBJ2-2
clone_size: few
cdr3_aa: CASSPENTGELFF
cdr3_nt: TGTGCCAGTAGCCCAGAAAACACCGGGGAGCTGTTTTTT

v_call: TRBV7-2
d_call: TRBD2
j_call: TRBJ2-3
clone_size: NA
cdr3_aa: CASSSRLAVGTDTQYF
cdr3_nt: TGTGCCAGCAGCTCGAGACTAGCGGTTGGCACAGATACGCAGTATTTT

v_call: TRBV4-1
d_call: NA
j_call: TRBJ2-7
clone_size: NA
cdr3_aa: CASSQDYGIPSEQYF
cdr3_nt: TGCGCCAGCAGCCAAGACTACGGGATCCCTAGCGAGCAGTACTTC

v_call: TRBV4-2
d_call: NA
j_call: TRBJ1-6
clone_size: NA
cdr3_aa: CASSQDQGSYNSPLHF
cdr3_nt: TGTGCCAGCAGCCAAGATCAGGGCTCCTATAATTCACCCCTCCACTTT

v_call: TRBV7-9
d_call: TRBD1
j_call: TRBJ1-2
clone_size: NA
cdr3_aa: CASSGRGQGSSGYTF
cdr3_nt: TGTGCCAGCAGCGGACGCGGACAGGGCTCTAGTGGCTACACCTTC

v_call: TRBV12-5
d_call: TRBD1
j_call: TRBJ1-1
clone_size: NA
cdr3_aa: CASGLNRGPLGEAFF
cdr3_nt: TGTGCTAGTGGTTTGAACAGGGGGCCCCTTGGTGAAGCTTTCTTT

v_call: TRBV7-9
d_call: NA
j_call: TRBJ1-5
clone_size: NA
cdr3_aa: CASSPGGQSNQPQHF
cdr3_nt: TGTGCCAGCAGCCCGGGCGGGCAGTCTAATCAGCCCCAGCATTTT

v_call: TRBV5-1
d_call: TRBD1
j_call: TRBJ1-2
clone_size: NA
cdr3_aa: CASSLGGQALGFGYTF
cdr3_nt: TGCGCCAGCAGCTTGGGAGGACAGGCACTAGGGTTTGGCTACACCTTC

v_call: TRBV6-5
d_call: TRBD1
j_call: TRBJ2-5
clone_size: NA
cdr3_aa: CASSRTRGTKETQYF
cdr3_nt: TGTGCCAGCAGTCGCACCAGGGGGACGAAAGAGACCCAGTACTTC

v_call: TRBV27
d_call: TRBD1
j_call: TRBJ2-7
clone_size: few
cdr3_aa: CASSPRQGASYEQYF
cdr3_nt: TGTGCCAGCAGTCCCCGACAGGGGGCGTCCTACGAGCAGTACTTC

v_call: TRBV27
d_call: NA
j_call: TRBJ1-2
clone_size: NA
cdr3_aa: CASRRLTGTNGYTF
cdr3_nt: TGTGCCAGCAGACGGTTGACAGGCACAAATGGCTACACCTTC

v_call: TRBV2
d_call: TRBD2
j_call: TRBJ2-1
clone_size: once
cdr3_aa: CASRLAGNNEQFF
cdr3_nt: TGTGCCAGCCGACTAGCGGGAAACAATGAGCAGTTCTTC

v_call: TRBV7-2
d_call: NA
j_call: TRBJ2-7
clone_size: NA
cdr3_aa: CASSAGWGSYEQYF
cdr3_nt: TGTGCCAGCAGCGCGGGATGGGGCTCCTACGAGCAGTACTTC

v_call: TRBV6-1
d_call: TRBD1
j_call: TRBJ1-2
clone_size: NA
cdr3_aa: CASSGRTGGFYGYTF
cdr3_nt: TGTGCCAGCAGTGGTAGGACAGGGGGATTTTATGGCTACACCTTC

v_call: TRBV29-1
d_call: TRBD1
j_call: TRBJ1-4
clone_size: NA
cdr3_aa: CSVSKTGGNEKLFF
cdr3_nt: TGCAGCGTTTCAAAAACAGGGGGCAATGAAAAACTGTTTTTT

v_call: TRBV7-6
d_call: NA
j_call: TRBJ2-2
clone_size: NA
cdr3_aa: CASSLHRLNTGELFF
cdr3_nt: TGTGCCAGCAGCTTACACAGGCTCAACACCGGGGAGCTGTTTTTT